These 18 T cell receptor beta chains were all obtained from the same sample, sequenced in a study of PD-L1 blockade in urothelial cancer. Assay: immunoSEQ multiplex PCR; the TCRdb copy retains only in-frame clones and omits some. Seen here are about 82,000 clones, about nine tenths observed once, and the top ten hold 5% to 7%. The starting material was PBMCs, obtained around atezolizumab (anti-PD-L1) treatment. The receptors shown here come from a woman in her 70s with urothelial cancer.

Written as DNA, the CDR3 is TGTGCCAGCAGCTTAGGTGGAGACGGATCATCCTACGAGCAGTACTTC. This translates into CASSLGGDGSSYEQYF. The J gene is TRBJ2-7, the V gene TRBV11-3, with D hard to call. Germline CDR1 SGHNT, CDR2 YENEEA. V gave up 1 base and J gave up 1 base, with 14 bases separating them. This CDR3 spans 16 amino acids. The variable domain in full, completed from reference TRBV11-3 and TRBJ2-7, reads EAGVVQSPRYKIIEKKQPVAFWCNPISGHNTLYWYLQNLGQGPELLIRYENEEAVDDSQLPKDRFSAERLKGVDSTLKIQPAELGDSAVYLCASSLGGDGSSYEQYFGPGTRLTVT.

The J gene is TRBJ1-2, the V gene TRBV5-8; TRBD1 agrees at 7 bases. This CDR3 has 17 residues. In germline, CDR1 is SGHTS, CDR2 YDEGEE. After removal of 1 base from V and 2 bases from J, the junction contained 11 bases not matched to a gene. For the CDR3, the DNA is TGTGCCAGCAGCTTGATGCGGGGACAGCCGACAAACTATGGCTACACCTTC. As protein: CASSLMRGQPTNYGYTF.

This clone was recorded only once. The chain employs TRBV19 and TRBJ2-2; 10 bases map to TRBD1. The CDR3 extends over 15 amino acids. Germline V lookup: CDR1 LNHDA, CDR2 SQIVND (reference sequence). The trim removed 7 bases at V and 4 bases at J, leaving 6 bases unmatched. The CDR3 protein is CASTRGQGTTGELFF. The CDR3 DNA reads TGTGCCAGTACCCGGGGACAGGGGACCACCGGGGAGCTGTTTTTT.

Only a few counts were recorded for this clone. The J gene is TRBJ1-1, the V gene TRBV11-2; D uncertain. The V gene's germline CDR1 is SGHAT and CDR2 FQNNGV. CDR3 length: 14 residues. V was shortened by 5 bases and J by 8 bases, with 18 bases between the two germline ends. This chain's CDR3 is CASSLLPLAGEAFF. The CDR3, as DNA: TGTGCCAGCAGCCTATTACCCTTGGCAGGAGAAGCTTTCTTT. Complete variable domain (other parts from reference TRBV11-2 and TRBJ1-1): EAGVAQSPRYKIIEKRQSVAFWCNPISGHATLYWYQQILGQGPKLLIQFQNNGVVDDSQLPKDRFSAERLKGVDSTLKIQPAKLEDSAVYLCASSLLPLAGEAFFGQGTRLTVV.

The chain is built from TRBV30 and TRBJ1-4; D is unresolved. The germline V gene encodes CDR1 GTSNPN and CDR2 SVGIG (reference sequence). The CDR3 sequence is 13 residues long. The V gene lost 3 bases and the J gene lost 8 bases, with 13 bases spanning the gap. The DNA of the CDR3 is TGTGCCTGGAGCCGTGGTGTAGCAGAAAAACTGTTTTTT. It specifies CAWSRGVAEKLFF.

This chain links TRBV5-8 with TRBJ2-3; TRBD2 matches 7 bases. This CDR3 has 16 residues. Germline CDR1 and CDR2: SGHTS and YDEGEE. V shed 0 bases, J shed 4 bases, and the junction held 8 bases outside the gene matches. CDR3 bases: TGTGCCAGCAGCTTGGAGCGGGGAATCCCCGCAGATACGCAGTATTTT. It encodes CASSLERGIPADTQYF. Looking up the rest from reference TRBV5-8 and TRBJ2-3 gives the full variable domain: EAGVTQSPTHLIKTRGQQATLRCSPISGHTSVYWYQQALGLGLQFLLWYDEGEERNRGNFPPRFSGRQFPNYSSELNVNALELEDSALYLCASSLERGIPADTQYFGPGTRLTVL.

This clone was detected only once. V is TRBV5-8 and J is TRBJ2-7; D gene unclear. V was cut by 1 base and J by 2 bases, with 22 bases left in between. This CDR3 spans 18 amino acids. The germline gives CDR1 SGHTS, CDR2 YDEGEE. CDR3 residues: CASSLHILTHAHPYEQYF. DNA of the CDR3: TGTGCCAGCAGCTTGCACATTTTGACACACGCCCATCCCTACGAGCAGTACTTC.

J is TRBJ2-2 and V is TRBV11-2; TRBD2 might be the D (6 bases). The V end lost 4 bases, the J end lost 6 bases, and 9 bases lay between the germline ends. The CDR3 has 13 amino acids. Germline CDR1 reads SGHAT; CDR2 reads FQNNGV. The CDR3 DNA reads as TGTGCCAGCAGCTCGGGAGTGCCCGGGGAGCTGTTTTTT. This gives the protein CASSSGVPGELFF.

This chain uses TRBV28 with TRBJ2-7; tentatively, D is TRBD1 (6 bases). Germline V gives CDR1 MDHEN, CDR2 SYDVKM. The CDR3 contains 15 residues. Trimming pared 1 base from V and 3 bases from J, leaving 13 bases between. This CDR3 is CASSLSPDSSYEQYF. Written as DNA, the CDR3 is TGTGCCAGCAGTTTATCTCCGGACAGTAGCTACGAGCAGTACTTC.

V is TRBV18 and J is TRBJ2-7; 9 bases agree with TRBD1. CDR1 is KGHSH and CDR2 is LQKENI in the germline V gene. The CDR3 spans 16 residues. Germline trimming cut 2 bases from V and 4 bases from J; bases unmatched to any gene: 9. CDR3 DNA sequence: TGTGCCAGCTCACCAAACCGGGACAGGGCTTATTACGAGCAGTACTTC. Translated, it gives CASSPNRDRAYYEQYF.

This chain uses TRBV28 with TRBJ2-5; D possibly corresponds to TRBD2 (6 bases). The V end lost 3 bases, the J end lost 5 bases, and 13 bases lay between the germline ends. CDR3 length: 14 amino acids. The germline CDR1 and CDR2 sequences are MDHEN and SYDVKM. The CDR3 DNA follows: TGTGCCAGCAGTTTCGCGGGAAGCGTGGAGACCCAGTACTTC. Its protein product is CASSFAGSVETQYF.

V and J are TRBV4-3 and TRBJ2-5; D is possibly TRBD2 (5 bases). V was shortened by 1 base and J by 5 bases, with 8 bases between the two germline ends. The CDR3 extends over 13 amino acids. CDR1 and CDR2 from the germline V gene are LGHNA and YSLEER. The CDR3 reads CASSQGELETQYF. Written as DNA, the CDR3 is TGCGCCAGCAGCCAAGGGGAGTTGGAGACCCAGTACTTC.

This clone was counted a few times. This chain uses TRBV19 with TRBJ2-7; possibly TRBD1 for D (6 bases). Trimming cost V 5 bases and J 2 bases, with 19 bases left between them. The germline V gene encodes CDR1 LNHDA and CDR2 SQIVND (reference sequence). The CDR3 runs to 16 residues. CDR3 coding DNA: TGTGCCAGTAGTGGACGAAGGACAGAAATAACCTACGAGCAGTACTTC. Translation gives CASSGRRTEITYEQYF. The full variable domain, completed using reference TRBV19 and TRBJ2-7, is DGGITQSPKYLFRKEGQNVTLSCEQNLNHDAMYWYRQDPGQGLRLIYYSQIVNDFQKGDIAEGYSVSREKKESFPLTVTSAQKNPTAFYLCASSGRRTEITYEQYFGPGTRLTVT.

V usage is TRBV7-9 and J usage is TRBJ2-7; 8 bases are a match to TRBD1. The ends lost 1 base at V and 3 bases at J; junction bases unmatched: 2. CDR3 length: 14 residues. Germline CDR1 is SEHNR and CDR2 is FQNEAQ (reference sequence). The CDR3 DNA reads TGTGCCAGCAGCTTAGGGGACAGGATCTACGAGCAGTACTTC. It specifies CASSLGDRIYEQYF.

V and J are TRBV5-1 and TRBJ1-1; 9 bases map to TRBD1. Trimming removed 4 bases from V and 1 base from J; junction bases left unmatched: 2. This CDR3 region has 14 residues. Germline values: CDR1 SGHRS, CDR2 YFSETQ. DNA of the CDR3: TGCGCCAGCAGCGCGACAGGGGGGAACACTGAAGCTTTCTTT. Its translation is CASSATGGNTEAFF.

A few counts support this clone. The gene calls are TRBV7-9 and TRBJ1-2; 8 nucleotides line up with TRBD1. The CDR3 is made up of 15 amino acids. Trimming cost V 5 bases and J 6 bases; bases outside gene matches: 11. CDR1 and CDR2 (germline): SEHNR, FQNEAQ (reference sequence). The CDR3 DNA is TGTGCCAGCAGCCCTATAACCGACAGGGGTAATGGCTACACCTTC. This codes for CASSPITDRGNGYTF.

The gene calls are TRBV5-1 and TRBJ2-1; D is perhaps TRBD1 (5 bases). Germline V gives CDR1 SGHRS, CDR2 YFSETQ. The CDR3 is 16 residues long. Trimming took 4 bases from V and 6 from J, leaving 20 bases between them. CDR3 region: CASSGSNGAALNEQFF. In nucleotides, the CDR3 is TGCGCCAGCAGCGGAAGCAATGGGGCAGCCCTCAATGAGCAGTTCTTC. The entire variable domain, with the rest obtained from reference TRBV5-1 and TRBJ2-1, is as follows: KAGVTQTPRYLIKTRGQQVTLSCSPISGHRSVSWYQQTPGQGLQFLFEYFSETQRNKGNFPGRFSGRQFSNSRSEMNVSTLELGDSALYLCASSGSNGAALNEQFFGPGTRLTVL.

J is TRBJ2-2 and V is TRBV28; tentatively, D is TRBD1 (5 bases). The ends were cut back, 3 bases at V and 1 base at J, with 9 bases in the middle. CDR1 and CDR2 (germline): MDHEN, SYDVKM. This CDR3 has 15 residues. The CDR3 reads CASSFQGMNTGELFF. The CDR3 nucleotides are TGTGCCAGCAGTTTTCAGGGTATGAACACCGGGGAGCTGTTTTTT.